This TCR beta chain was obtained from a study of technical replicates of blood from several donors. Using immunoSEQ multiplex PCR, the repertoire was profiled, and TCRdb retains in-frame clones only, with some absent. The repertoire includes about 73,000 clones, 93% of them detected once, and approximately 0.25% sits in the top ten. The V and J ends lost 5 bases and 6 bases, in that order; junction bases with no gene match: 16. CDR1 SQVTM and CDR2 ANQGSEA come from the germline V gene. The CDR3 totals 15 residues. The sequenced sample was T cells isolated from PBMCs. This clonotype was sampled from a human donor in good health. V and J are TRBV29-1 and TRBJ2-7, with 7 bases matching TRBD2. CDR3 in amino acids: CSVTNRGIGLGEQYF. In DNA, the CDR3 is TGCAGCGTTACCAACCGGGGTATAGGACTAGGCGAGCAGTACTTC.